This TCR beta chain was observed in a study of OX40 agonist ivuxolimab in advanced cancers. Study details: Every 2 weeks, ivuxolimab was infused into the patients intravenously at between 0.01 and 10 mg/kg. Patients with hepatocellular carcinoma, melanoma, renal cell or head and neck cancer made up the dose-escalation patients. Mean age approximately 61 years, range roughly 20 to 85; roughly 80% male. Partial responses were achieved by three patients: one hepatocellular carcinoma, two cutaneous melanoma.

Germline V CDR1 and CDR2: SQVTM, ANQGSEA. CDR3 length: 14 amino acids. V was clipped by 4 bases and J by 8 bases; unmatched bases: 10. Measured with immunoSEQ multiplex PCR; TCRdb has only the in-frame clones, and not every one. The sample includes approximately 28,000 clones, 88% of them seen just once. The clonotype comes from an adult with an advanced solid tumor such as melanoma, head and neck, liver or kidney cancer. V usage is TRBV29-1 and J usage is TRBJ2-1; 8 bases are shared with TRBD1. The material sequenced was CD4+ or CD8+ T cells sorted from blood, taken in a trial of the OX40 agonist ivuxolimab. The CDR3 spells CSVVPVGQGDEQFF. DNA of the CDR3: TGCAGCGTTGTACCGGTCGGACAGGGTGATGAGCAGTTCTTC.